Below are 31 T cell receptor beta chains sequenced from a single sample in a study of post-analysis software for immune sequencing data. Study observations and caveats: With TRBV5-6, TRBV5-1 and TRBV20-1 included, about five TRBV segments were more frequent in patients than in controls.

Unique molecular identifiers featured in each of the TCR beta cDNA libraries. MiXCR, run by TCRdb on the PCR reads, gives a single entry per CDR3 protein. The sample consists of 380,000 or so distinct CDR3 sequences, 30% to 45% of them appearing once. Antigens for these TCRs are unknown. The sequencing input was blood. Receptors were obtained from a girl aged 5 to 17 with multiple sclerosis.

In this sample, this clonotype turned up a few times. The chain has TRBV20-1 and TRBJ1-2, with unresolved D. The germline V gene encodes CDR1 DFQATT and CDR2 SNEGSKA (reference sequence). The CDR3 totals 13 residues. V dropped 0 bases and J dropped 4 bases, with 9 bases sitting between them. The CDR3 loop reads CSARDAGFYGYTF. The CDR3 bases are TGCAGTGCTAGAGATGCGGGATTCTATGGCTACACCTTC.

The chain recombines TRBV24-1 with TRBJ2-7, with TRBD1 matching 7 bases. The CDR3 spans 14 residues. Germline lookup yields CDR1 KGHDR and CDR2 SFDVKD. The V gene end was trimmed by 0 bases and the J gene end by 4 bases; junction bases not matched to a gene: 2. DNA of the CDR3: TGTGCCACCAGTGATTTGGGGACAGCGTACGAGCAGTACTTC. It encodes CATSDLGTAYEQYF.

The rearrangement joins TRBV6-1 to TRBJ2-1; no firm D call. The CDR3 has 14 amino acids. The V end was cut by 3 bases, the J end by 4 bases, with 10 bases between. Germline CDR1 reads MNHNS; CDR2 reads SASEGT. CDR3 coding DNA: TGTGCCAGCAGTGATAGTCCAATGTACAATGAGCAGTTCTTC. It translates to CASSDSPMYNEQFF.

The sample holds a few counts of this clonotype. This chain connects TRBV6-2 or TRBV6-3 to TRBJ2-1; D gene uncertain. The CDR3 length is 14 residues. The ends were cut back, 0 bases at V and 8 bases at J, with 11 bases in the middle. Germline lookup yields CDR1 MNHEY and CDR2 SVGEGT. CDR3: CASSYSDVGDEQFF. CDR3 coding DNA: TGTGCCAGCAGTTACTCGGACGTTGGGGATGAGCAGTTCTTC.

This clonotype was recorded a few times. J is TRBJ1-1 and V is TRBV28; unclear D gene. Trimming took 8 bases from V and 3 from J, leaving 10 bases between them. The CDR3 is 12 amino acids. Germline V gives CDR1 MDHEN, CDR2 SYDVKM. CDR3 nucleotides: TGTGCCAGCCTCTCCCCCCACACTGAAGCTTTCTTT. Protein: CASLSPHTEAFF.

The CDR3 DNA is TGCAGTGCTAGCAACAGACAGGTGACAACCTACGAGCAGTACTTC. Translating gives CSASNRQVTTYEQYF. The chain combines TRBV20-1 with TRBJ2-7; a weak D match, TRBD1 (6 bases). Germline V CDR1 and CDR2: DFQATT, SNEGSKA (reference sequence). The CDR3 totals 15 residues. The ends were cut back, 3 bases at V and 2 bases at J, with 17 bases in the middle.

This clonotype came up many times. This chain links TRBV27 with TRBJ1-1; D might be TRBD1 (6 bases). V was clipped by 2 bases and J by 4 bases, with 11 bases between them. Germline CDR1 is MNHEY and CDR2 is SMNVEV (reference sequence). The CDR3 length is 14 residues. CDR3 region: CASSLGQGITEAFF. The CDR3 DNA follows: TGTGCCAGCAGTTTAGGCCAGGGGATCACTGAAGCTTTCTTT.

The chain uses TRBV5-5 and TRBJ2-4; D is ambiguous. The CDR3 runs 15 residues. Germline V CDR1 and CDR2: SGHKS, YYEKEE (reference sequence). V gave up 3 bases and J gave up 10 bases, with 20 bases separating them. The CDR3 region has the DNA TGTGCCAGCAGCTCCGCTTCCTCGGTTGAGAATATTCAGTACTTC. Protein product: CASSSASSVENIQYF.

This chain connects TRBV24-1 to TRBJ2-3, with 12 bases fitting TRBD2. After removal of 5 bases from V and 2 bases from J, the junction contained 7 bases not matched to a gene. Germline lookup yields CDR1 KGHDR and CDR2 SFDVKD. This CDR3 region has 17 residues. The CDR3 nucleotides are TGTGCCACCAGTGGCAACGGACTAGCGGGGAACACAGATACGCAGTATTTT. Amino acid sequence: CATSGNGLAGNTDTQYF.

The chain employs TRBV9 and TRBJ2-1, with D uncertain. The CDR3 spans 15 residues. V lost 4 bases and J lost 6, with 17 bases in between. The germline gives CDR1 SGDLS, CDR2 YYNGEE. CDR3 nucleotide sequence: TGTGCCAGCAGCCCTTTAGGGAATGGTGCCAATGAGCAGTTCTTC. As protein: CASSPLGNGANEQFF.

This chain connects TRBV6-5 to TRBJ1-1, with a possible D match to TRBD1 (6 bases). This CDR3 is 15 amino acids long. V was cut by 4 bases and J by 6 bases, with 18 bases left in between. Germline V gives CDR1 MNHEY, CDR2 SVGAGI. CDR3 nucleotides: TGTGCCAGCAGTTCGTTCACAGGGTCAAACGCTGAAGCTTTCTTT. Its protein is CASSSFTGSNAEAFF.

The chain recombines TRBV5-5 with TRBJ2-5; TRBD1 agrees at 7 bases. V lost 3 bases, J lost 2 bases, and 4 bases stayed unmatched. The germline CDR1 and CDR2 sequences are SGHKS and YYEKEE (reference sequence). The CDR3 runs 14 residues. DNA of the CDR3: TGTGCCAGCAGCTCTCCACAGGGGCAAGAGACCCAGTACTTC. Its translation is CASSSPQGQETQYF.

V gene TRBV5-1 combines with J gene TRBJ2-1; no reliable D call. The germline gives CDR1 SGHRS, CDR2 YFSETQ. CDR3 length equals 11 residues. V was pared by 4 bases and J by 8 bases, with 7 bases between. CDR3 loop: CASSAMDEQFF. DNA of the CDR3: TGCGCCAGCAGCGCTATGGATGAGCAGTTCTTC.

The J gene is TRBJ1-5, the V gene TRBV7-2; maybe TRBD1 (5 bases). The CDR3 length is 18 residues. CDR1 and CDR2 from the germline V gene are SGHTA and FQGNSA. Trimming cost V 1 base and J 0 bases, with 16 bases left between them. Here the CDR3 reads CASSLGGWGTSSNQPQHF. The CDR3 DNA reads as TGTGCCAGCAGCTTAGGAGGGTGGGGCACTAGTAGCAATCAGCCCCAGCATTTT.

J is TRBJ2-1 and V is TRBV9; a possible D gene is TRBD1 (6 bases). Germline CDR1 SGDLS, CDR2 YYNGEE. Trimming took off 3 bases at V and 11 bases at J, with 21 bases between the two ends. The CDR3 covers 15 residues. The CDR3 DNA reads TGTGCCAGCAGCGGGCAGGGGACCCAACGGGGTAAGCAGTTCTTC. This sequence encodes CASSGQGTQRGKQFF.

In this sample, this clonotype turned up a few times. This sequence joins TRBV10-2 and TRBJ1-2; D is ambiguous. Germline lookup yields CDR1 WSHSY and CDR2 SAAADI. Trimming removed 5 bases from V and 6 bases from J, with 7 bases in between. The CDR3 extends over 11 amino acids. The CDR3: CASSPGDGYTF. The CDR3 bases are TGCGCCAGCAGTCCCGGGGATGGCTACACCTTC.

This chain connects TRBV20-1 to TRBJ2-7; perhaps TRBD2 as D (5 bases). Germline assignment: CDR1 DFQATT and CDR2 SNEGSKA (reference sequence). The germline V and J ends were trimmed by 6 bases and 3 bases, with 15 bases remaining between them. The CDR3 spans 13 residues. This CDR3 reads CSASGKRDYEQYF. The DNA of the CDR3 is TGCAGTGCCTCGGGGAAGAGGGACTACGAGCAGTACTTC.

The rearrangement links TRBV12-3 or TRBV12-4 to TRBJ2-7; 7 nucleotides align to TRBD2. This CDR3 contains 17 residues. V was pared by 7 bases and J by 1 base, with 16 bases of the junction left unmatched. The CDR3 spells CASTILGGMGSSYEQYF. For the CDR3, the DNA is TGTGCCAGCACCATACTCGGGGGGATGGGAAGTTCCTACGAGCAGTACTTC.

The rearrangement links TRBV20-1 to TRBJ1-5; no reliable D call. Germline-derived CDR1 and CDR2 are DFQATT and SNEGSKA (reference sequence). CDR3 size: 13 residues. Trimming cost V 6 bases and J 6 bases, with 15 bases left between them. As DNA, the CDR3 is TGCAGTGCCAGTTTAGAGGCTAGTCAGCCCCAGCATTTT. Its protein product is CSASLEASQPQHF.

This sequence joins TRBV7-2 and TRBJ2-5; TRBD2 matches 9 bases. The CDR3 totals 14 residues. V dropped 6 bases and J dropped 1; count of bases not matched to a gene: 3. The germline V gene encodes CDR1 SGHTA and CDR2 FQGNSA. The CDR3 sequence: CASSSGRRQETQYF. The CDR3 DNA follows: TGTGCCAGCAGTAGCGGGAGACGCCAAGAGACCCAGTACTTC.

The chain is built from TRBV20-1 and TRBJ1-2; 7 bases are shared with TRBD1. V lost 6 bases to trimming and J lost 8 bases; unmatched junction nucleotides: 6. CDR3 length: 11 amino acids. Germline lookup yields CDR1 DFQATT and CDR2 SNEGSKA (reference sequence). The CDR3 protein is CSARGLGGYTF. The CDR3 DNA sequence: TGCAGTGCAAGGGGGCTCGGAGGCTACACCTTC.

V and J are TRBV3-1 and TRBJ2-5; tentative D call: TRBD1 (5 bases). Judging by the DNA end, TRBJ2-7 fits better; the J call may be wrong. This CDR3 comprises 14 residues. Germline V gene lookup returns CDR1 LGHDT and CDR2 YNNKEL (reference sequence). The CDR3 DNA follows: TGTGCCAGCAGCCAAGAGGCAGGGCCGCACGAGCAGTACTTC. It translates to CASSQEAGPHEQYF.

This clonotype showed up many times. The chain links TRBV20-1 to TRBJ2-3, with TRBD2 matching 13 bases. This CDR3 spans 17 amino acids. Trimming at V came to 2 bases and at J to 6 bases, leaving 11 bases not matched to a gene. From germline, CDR1 is DFQATT and CDR2 SNEGSKA (reference sequence). The CDR3 region has the DNA TGCAGTGCTAGAATACCGGGACTAGCGGGGCGGATTGATACGCAGTATTTT. Translating it yields CSARIPGLAGRIDTQYF.

Only a few counts were recorded for this clonotype. This chain connects TRBV3-1 to TRBJ2-5; 11 bases map to TRBD1. The CDR3 totals 15 residues. CDR1 and CDR2 from the germline V gene are LGHDT and YNNKEL (reference sequence). The V and J ends lost 3 bases and 5 bases, in that order; junction bases with no gene match: 5. As DNA, the CDR3 is TGTGCCAGCAGCCATAGGGGACAGGGGGGGGAGACCCAGTACTTC. Translation: CASSHRGQGGETQYF.

V usage is TRBV7-2 and J usage is TRBJ1-1; possibly TRBD1 for D (6 bases). Germline V gene data show CDR1 as SGHTA and CDR2 as FQGNSA. The length of the CDR3 is 18 residues. Deletions cut 5 bases from V and 7 bases from J, with 29 bases between. The CDR3 protein is CASSLVAAQGGMNDEAFF. CDR3 DNA: TGTGCCAGCAGCCTAGTAGCTGCACAGGGTGGGATGAACGATGAAGCTTTCTTT.

This clonotype was detected once. The chain recombines TRBV6-1 with TRBJ2-7; 7 bases map to TRBD2. Germline V gene data show CDR1 as MNHNS and CDR2 as SASEGT. With 5 bases clipped from V and 5 bases from J, the junction kept 9 bases outside the gene matches. The CDR3 consists of 14 residues. CDR3 residues: CASSSGGRVHEQYF. In DNA, the CDR3 is TGTGCCAGCAGTTCGGGGGGTAGGGTCCACGAGCAGTACTTC.

The chain uses TRBV12-5 and TRBJ1-1; no firm D call. CDR1 LGHNT and CDR2 FRNRAP come from the germline V gene. The CDR3 covers 12 residues. The V end lost 1 base, the J end lost 10 bases, and 10 bases lay between the germline ends. The CDR3 loop reads CASGLDYSRAFF. CDR3 DNA sequence: TGTGCTAGTGGTTTGGACTACTCAAGAGCTTTCTTT.

This clonotype has a handful of counts. The chain joins TRBV29-1 to TRBJ1-1; D unclear. CDR3 length: 11 amino acids. The germline V and J ends were trimmed by 5 bases and 0 bases, with 4 bases remaining between them. The germline V gene encodes CDR1 SQVTM and CDR2 ANQGSEA. CDR3 bases: TGCAGCGTTCGGATGAACACTGAAGCTTTCTTT. It translates to CSVRMNTEAFF.

This clonotype was seen a handful of times. J is TRBJ2-7 and V is TRBV6-5; the match to TRBD1 covers 9 bases. J was trimmed by 5 bases and V by 0 bases; bases with no gene match: 11. The germline gives CDR1 MNHEY, CDR2 SVGAGI. The CDR3 runs 17 residues. The CDR3 nucleotides read TGTGCCAGCAGTTACTCGAACCAGCCGGGACAGGGCAACGAGCAGTACTTC. It codes for CASSYSNQPGQGNEQYF.

The V gene is TRBV21-1, the J gene TRBJ2-5. TRBV21-1 constitutes a pseudogene. The CDR3 contains 15 residues. The CDR3 DNA follows: TGTGCCAGCAGCCCGCGTGCGGCGTTACAAGAGACCCAGTACTTC. Amino acid sequence: CASSPRAALQETQYF.

This clonotype was seen only a few times. This chain links TRBV20-1 with TRBJ1-2; no definite D call. Per germline, CDR1 DFQATT and CDR2 SNEGSKA (reference sequence). The CDR3 totals 13 residues. Trimming left V 0 bases short and J 2 bases short, with 7 bases between. Here the CDR3 DNA reads TGCAGTGCTAGAGATAAACTCAACTATGGCTACACCTTC. Translating gives CSARDKLNYGYTF.